This is a list of T cell receptor beta chains from one sample in a study of blood T cell repertoires in COVID-19. The protocol was immunoSEQ multiplex PCR, while the TCRdb copy is restricted to in-frame clones and leaves out a portion. This table has some 200,000 clones, 80% to 90% appearing once. Sample: peripheral blood. These receptors were collected from a woman aged 45-60 years with active or convalescent COVID-19. CDR3s include the opening cysteine and the closing phenylalanine or tryptophan. A D gene is named only where the DNA matches it firmly. The size field is filled for only some rows; it gives once, few, many or a size class.

clone_size: NA; d_call: NA; v_call: TRBV6-5; j_call: TRBJ1-5; cdr3_length: 14; cdr3_nt: TGTGCCAGCAGTTACTTGGGCTTCAATCAGCCCCAGCATTTT; cdr3_aa: CASSYLGFNQPQHF
clone_size: NA; d_call: NA; v_call: TRBV28; j_call: TRBJ2-5; cdr3_length: 15; cdr3_nt: TGTGCCAGCAGTTTATGGGGTGGCGGGGAAGAGACCCAGTACTTC; cdr3_aa: CASSLWGGGEETQYF
clone_size: NA; d_call: TRBD1; v_call: TRBV11-1; j_call: TRBJ1-1; cdr3_length: 12; cdr3_nt: TGTGCCAGCAGCTCCGGGACAGGGAGGGCTTTCTTT; cdr3_aa: CASSSGTGRAFF
clone_size: NA; d_call: NA; v_call: TRBV18; j_call: TRBJ2-3; cdr3_length: 15; cdr3_nt: TGTGCCAGCTCACCGACTGGCCCAAGCACAGATACGCAGTATTTT; cdr3_aa: CASSPTGPSTDTQYF
clone_size: NA; d_call: TRBD2; v_call: TRBV7-9; j_call: TRBJ2-3; cdr3_length: 17; cdr3_nt: TGTGCCAGCAGCTTAGTAAGCGGGGAGACGGCCACAGATACGCAGTATTTT; cdr3_aa: CASSLVSGETATDTQYF
clone_size: once; d_call: NA; v_call: TRBV2; j_call: TRBJ2-3; cdr3_length: 14; cdr3_nt: TGTGCCAGCAGTCCTAGACTAGGGATAGATACGCAGTATTTT; cdr3_aa: CASSPRLGIDTQYF
clone_size: NA; d_call: NA; v_call: TRBV5-1; j_call: TRBJ1-1; cdr3_length: 16; cdr3_nt: TGCGCCAGCAGCCCCGAGGGTGGGTCTCCTAACACTGAAGCTTTCTTT; cdr3_aa: CASSPEGGSPNTEAFF
clone_size: NA; d_call: NA; v_call: TRBV15; j_call: TRBJ1-5; cdr3_length: 16; cdr3_nt: TGTGCCACCAGCAGTTCCAGGGGCCGGAGCAATCAGCCCCAGCATTTT; cdr3_aa: CATSSSRGRSNQPQHF
clone_size: NA; d_call: NA; v_call: TRBV4-2; j_call: TRBJ1-3; cdr3_length: 14; cdr3_nt: TGTGCCAGCAGCCAAGATGGGACGGGGGACACCATATATTTT; cdr3_aa: CASSQDGTGDTIYF
clone_size: NA; d_call: TRBD1; v_call: TRBV6-5; j_call: TRBJ2-7; cdr3_length: 12; cdr3_nt: TGTGCCAGCACCGACAGGGGGGGCGAGCAGTACTTC; cdr3_aa: CASTDRGGEQYF
clone_size: once; d_call: NA; v_call: TRBV3-1/TRBV3-2; j_call: TRBJ2-1; cdr3_length: 12; cdr3_nt: TGTGCCAGCAGCTACGCTGGGAGTGAGCAGTTCTTC; cdr3_aa: CASSYAGSEQFF
clone_size: many; d_call: NA; v_call: TRBV11-3; j_call: TRBJ2-1; cdr3_length: 15; cdr3_nt: TGTGCCAGCAGCTTAGGTGGCGGGTATTACAATGAGCAGTTCTTC; cdr3_aa: CASSLGGGYYNEQFF
clone_size: NA; d_call: NA; v_call: TRBV28; j_call: TRBJ2-7; cdr3_length: 16; cdr3_nt: TGTGCCAGCAGCCCCAACCCTAGTGCTCGACGTGGGGAGCAGTACTTC; cdr3_aa: CASSPNPSARRGEQYF
clone_size: once; d_call: NA; v_call: TRBV5-1; j_call: TRBJ2-1; cdr3_length: 17; cdr3_nt: TGCGCCAGCAGCTGGAGGCCCACAGGGATCGGGGACGGTGAGCAGTTCTTC; cdr3_aa: CASSWRPTGIGDGEQFF
clone_size: NA; d_call: TRBD1; v_call: TRBV3-1/TRBV3-2; j_call: TRBJ1-2; cdr3_length: 14; cdr3_nt: TGTGCCAGCGCTAGACAGGGTTCTAACTATGGCTACACCTTC; cdr3_aa: CASARQGSNYGYTF
clone_size: NA; d_call: TRBD2; v_call: TRBV7-6; j_call: TRBJ2-1; cdr3_length: 17; cdr3_nt: TGTGCCAGCAGCTTCTTCTGGTCGGGGGGGCTTGGCAATGAGCAGTTCTTC; cdr3_aa: CASSFFWSGGLGNEQFF
clone_size: few; d_call: NA; v_call: TRBV5-1; j_call: TRBJ1-4; cdr3_length: 14; cdr3_nt: TGCGCCAGCAGCTTGGACAGGGTTAGTGAAAAACTGTTTTTT; cdr3_aa: CASSLDRVSEKLFF
clone_size: NA; d_call: TRBD1; v_call: TRBV19; j_call: TRBJ1-4; cdr3_length: 15; cdr3_nt: TGTGCCAGTAGTCCGCCGGACAGGTTTAATGAAAAACTGTTTTTT; cdr3_aa: CASSPPDRFNEKLFF
clone_size: few; d_call: NA; v_call: TRBV6-6; j_call: TRBJ1-2; cdr3_length: 14; cdr3_nt: TGTGCCAGCAGTTACTCCGGCGGGCGCCGGGGCTACACCTTC; cdr3_aa: CASSYSGGRRGYTF
clone_size: NA; d_call: NA; v_call: TRBV7-3; j_call: TRBJ1-6; cdr3_length: 12; cdr3_nt: TGTGCCAGCAGCCCTCCATATGAGGACCTCCACTTT; cdr3_aa: CASSPPYEDLHF
clone_size: once; d_call: NA; v_call: TRBV28; j_call: TRBJ1-3; cdr3_length: 14; cdr3_nt: TGTGCCAGCAGCCGGGGGGGCTTTGGAAACACCATATATTTT; cdr3_aa: CASSRGGFGNTIYF
clone_size: NA; d_call: NA; v_call: TRBV13; j_call: TRBJ2-7; cdr3_length: 14; cdr3_nt: TGTGCCAGCAGCCCGGAGGGCCAGGTGGACGAGCAGTACTTC; cdr3_aa: CASSPEGQVDEQYF
clone_size: NA; d_call: TRBD1; v_call: TRBV25-1; j_call: TRBJ2-1; cdr3_length: 13; cdr3_nt: TGTGCCAGCAGGGAAACAGGGGGGAATGAGCAGTTCTTC; cdr3_aa: CASRETGGNEQFF
clone_size: NA; d_call: NA; v_call: TRBV19; j_call: TRBJ2-7; cdr3_length: 14; cdr3_nt: TGTGCCAGTAGTATAGCTCCCGCCACTTACGAGCAGTACTTC; cdr3_aa: CASSIAPATYEQYF
clone_size: once; d_call: TRBD2; v_call: TRBV10-3; j_call: TRBJ2-1; cdr3_length: 16; cdr3_nt: TGTGCCATCAACGAGAGGGGAGGGTACTCCTACAATGAGCAGTTCTTC; cdr3_aa: CAINERGGYSYNEQFF
clone_size: NA; d_call: NA; v_call: TRBV2; j_call: TRBJ2-1; cdr3_length: 11; cdr3_nt: TGTGCCAGCAGTGTTATTTCTGAGCAGTTCTTC; cdr3_aa: CASSVISEQFF
clone_size: NA; d_call: NA; v_call: TRBV6-1; j_call: TRBJ1-1; cdr3_length: 13; cdr3_nt: TGTGCCAGCAGTTCTAGGGGGAACACTGAAGCTTTCTTT; cdr3_aa: CASSSRGNTEAFF
clone_size: NA; d_call: NA; v_call: TRBV5-1; j_call: TRBJ2-3; cdr3_length: 14; cdr3_nt: TGCGCCAGCAGCTTGGGTGATGCCAGGGATACGCAGTATTTT; cdr3_aa: CASSLGDARDTQYF
clone_size: NA; d_call: TRBD2; v_call: TRBV5-4; j_call: TRBJ2-7; cdr3_length: 16; cdr3_nt: TGTGCCAGCAGCTCCCTACTAGCGGGCATCTCCTACGAGCAGTACTTC; cdr3_aa: CASSSLLAGISYEQYF
clone_size: NA; d_call: TRBD2; v_call: TRBV11-1; j_call: TRBJ2-1; cdr3_length: 15; cdr3_nt: TGTGCCAGCAGTTCGTACCGGGAGGGCCACAATGAGCAGTTCTTC; cdr3_aa: CASSSYREGHNEQFF
clone_size: NA; d_call: NA; v_call: TRBV7-9; j_call: TRBJ2-5; cdr3_length: 12; cdr3_nt: TGTGCCAGCAGCCAGAGGCAGACGAGCCAGTACTTC; cdr3_aa: CASSQRQTSQYF
clone_size: NA; d_call: TRBD2; v_call: TRBV24-1; j_call: TRBJ2-3; cdr3_length: 15; cdr3_nt: TGTGCCACCAGTGATTCTCTAGCGGGGGGGCCGTCTAGGTATTTT; cdr3_aa: CATSDSLAGGPSRYF
clone_size: once; d_call: TRBD1; v_call: TRBV5-1; j_call: TRBJ2-1; cdr3_length: 13; cdr3_nt: TGCGCCAGCAGATCAGGGGGTTCCAATGAGCAGTTCTTC; cdr3_aa: CASRSGGSNEQFF
clone_size: NA; d_call: NA; v_call: TRBV20-1; j_call: TRBJ2-1; cdr3_length: 11; cdr3_nt: TGCAGTGCTAACGGTCCCAATGAGCAGTTCTTC; cdr3_aa: CSANGPNEQFF
clone_size: NA; d_call: TRBD1; v_call: TRBV15; j_call: TRBJ1-2; cdr3_length: 17; cdr3_nt: TGTGCCACCAGCAGAGCCGATGTTGAGGGGGCTTTCTATGGCTACACCTTC; cdr3_aa: CATSRADVEGAFYGYTF
clone_size: NA; d_call: NA; v_call: TRBV4-2; j_call: TRBJ2-2; cdr3_length: 14; cdr3_nt: TGTGCCAGCAGCCGAGAACAGGGCCCCGGGGAGCTGTTTTTT; cdr3_aa: CASSREQGPGELFF
clone_size: NA; d_call: NA; v_call: TRBV13; j_call: TRBJ2-1; cdr3_length: 18; cdr3_nt: TGTGCCAGCAGCTTAAGTTTAGACGACTTGGGCTCCTACAATGAGCAGTTCTTC; cdr3_aa: CASSLSLDDLGSYNEQFF
clone_size: NA; d_call: TRBD1; v_call: TRBV5-1; j_call: TRBJ1-4; cdr3_length: 15; cdr3_nt: TGCGCCAGCAGCTGGACAGGGGGGGAGAATGAAAAACTGTTTTTT; cdr3_aa: CASSWTGGENEKLFF
clone_size: once; d_call: TRBD1; v_call: TRBV25-1; j_call: TRBJ2-1; cdr3_length: 17; cdr3_nt: TGTGCCAGCAGTGAATATGGTAGAGGACAGGGGGCGATTGAGCAGTTCTTC; cdr3_aa: CASSEYGRGQGAIEQFF
clone_size: NA; d_call: NA; v_call: TRBV27; j_call: TRBJ2-5; cdr3_length: 15; cdr3_nt: TGTGCCAGCAGACCAGGCGACAGTCACCAAGAGACCCAGTACTTC; cdr3_aa: CASRPGDSHQETQYF
clone_size: NA; d_call: TRBD2; v_call: TRBV6-6; j_call: TRBJ2-5; cdr3_length: 15; cdr3_nt: TGTGCCTGTTTAGGGGTAGCGGGACACCGAGAGACCCAGTACTTC; cdr3_aa: CACLGVAGHRETQYF